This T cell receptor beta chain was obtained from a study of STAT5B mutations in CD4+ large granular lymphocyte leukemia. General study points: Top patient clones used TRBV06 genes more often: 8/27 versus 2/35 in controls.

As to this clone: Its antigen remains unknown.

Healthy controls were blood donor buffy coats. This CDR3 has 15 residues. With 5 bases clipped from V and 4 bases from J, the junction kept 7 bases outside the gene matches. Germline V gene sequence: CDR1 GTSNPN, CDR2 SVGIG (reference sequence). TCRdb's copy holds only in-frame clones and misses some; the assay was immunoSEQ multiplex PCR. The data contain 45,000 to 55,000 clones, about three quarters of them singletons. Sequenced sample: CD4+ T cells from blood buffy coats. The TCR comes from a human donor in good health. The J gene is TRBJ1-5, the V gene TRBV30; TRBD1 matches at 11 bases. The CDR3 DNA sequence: TGTGCCTGGGGGACCGGGACAGGGGGAAATCAGCCCCAGCATTTT. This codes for CAWGTGTGGNQPQHF.